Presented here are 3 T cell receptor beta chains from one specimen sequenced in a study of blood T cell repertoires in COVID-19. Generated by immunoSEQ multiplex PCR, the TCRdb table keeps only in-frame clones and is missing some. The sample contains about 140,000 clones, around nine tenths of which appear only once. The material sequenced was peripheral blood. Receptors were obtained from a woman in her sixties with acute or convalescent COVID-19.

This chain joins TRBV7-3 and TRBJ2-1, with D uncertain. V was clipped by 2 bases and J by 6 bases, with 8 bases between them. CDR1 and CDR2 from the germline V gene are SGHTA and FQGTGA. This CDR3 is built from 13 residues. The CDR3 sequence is CASSLSLGNEQFF. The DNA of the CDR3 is TGTGCCAGCAGCTTATCTCTAGGCAATGAGCAGTTCTTC. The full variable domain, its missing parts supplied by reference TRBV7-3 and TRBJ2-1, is GAGVSQTPSNKVTEKGKYVELRCDPISGHTALYWYRQSLGQGPEFLIYFQGTGAADDSGLPNDRFFAVRPEGSVSTLKIQRTERGDSAVYLCASSLSLGNEQFFGPGTRLTVL.

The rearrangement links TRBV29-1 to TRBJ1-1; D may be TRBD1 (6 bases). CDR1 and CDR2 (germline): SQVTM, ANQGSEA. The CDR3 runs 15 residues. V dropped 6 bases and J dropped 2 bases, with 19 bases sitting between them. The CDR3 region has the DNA TGCAGCGTCGGCGAATCAGGGGCGTTAAACACTGAAGCTTTCTTT. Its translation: CSVGESGALNTEAFF.

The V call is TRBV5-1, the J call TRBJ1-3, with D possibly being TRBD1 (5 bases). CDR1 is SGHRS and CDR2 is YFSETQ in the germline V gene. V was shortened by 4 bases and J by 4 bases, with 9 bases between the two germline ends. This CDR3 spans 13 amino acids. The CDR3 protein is CASSPRVGNTIYF. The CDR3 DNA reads TGCGCCAGCAGCCCCAGGGTGGGAAACACCATATATTTT.